This T cell receptor (beta chain) derives from a study of T cell responses to AZD1222 COVID-19 vaccine. Study results and caveats: Variant regions that are unmutated are reportedly the target of nearly half of spike-specific TCRs. All repertoire sampling was performed exclusively after the peak T cell response. Receipt of two AZD1222 doses was followed by a rise in Spike-specific TCR breadth and depth.

V dropped 7 bases and J dropped 2 bases, with 8 bases sitting between them. The CDR3 has 12 amino acids. Germline CDR1 MDHEN, CDR2 SYDVKM. The method was immunoSEQ multiplex PCR; TCRdb's version includes in-frame clones alone and lacks a portion of them. The sample carries approximately 200,000 clones, around nine tenths recorded once. Concerning this clone: What it binds is not known.

This TCR was sampled from an adult in good health. Sample: peripheral blood, taken on day 0 of AZD1222 vaccination. The rearrangement joins TRBV28 to TRBJ1-2; D gene unclear. As DNA, the CDR3 is TGTGCCAGCATCGAGGGAAACTATGGCTACACCTTC. This translates into CASIEGNYGYTF.